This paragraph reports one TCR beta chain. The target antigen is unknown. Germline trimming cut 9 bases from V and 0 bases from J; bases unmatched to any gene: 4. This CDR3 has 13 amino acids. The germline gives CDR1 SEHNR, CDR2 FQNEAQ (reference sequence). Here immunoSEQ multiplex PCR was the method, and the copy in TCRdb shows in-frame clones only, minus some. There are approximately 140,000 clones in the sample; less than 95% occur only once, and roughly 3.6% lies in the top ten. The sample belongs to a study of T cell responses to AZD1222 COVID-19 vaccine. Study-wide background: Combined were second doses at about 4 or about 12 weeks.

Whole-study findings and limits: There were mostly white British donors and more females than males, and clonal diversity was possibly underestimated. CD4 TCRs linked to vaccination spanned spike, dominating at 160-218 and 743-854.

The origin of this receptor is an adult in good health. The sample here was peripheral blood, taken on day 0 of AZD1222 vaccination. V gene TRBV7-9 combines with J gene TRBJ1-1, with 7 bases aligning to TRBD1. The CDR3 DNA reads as TGTGCCAGTAACAGGGGTATGAACACTGAAGCTTTCTTT. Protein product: CASNRGMNTEAFF.